The next 5 T cell receptor beta chains were all read from a single sample in a study of T cell responses to AZD1222 COVID-19 vaccine. Here immunoSEQ multiplex PCR was the method, and the copy in TCRdb shows in-frame clones only, minus some. The sample holds about 110,000 clones; 87% are singletons and the top ten take around 3%. The specimen was peripheral blood, collected on day 0 of AZD1222 vaccination. These receptor sequences come from an adult in good health.

This clone was observed a handful of times. This chain joins TRBV19 and TRBJ2-5; weak D call: TRBD1 (5 bases). Germline V gives CDR1 LNHDA, CDR2 SQIVND (reference sequence). V lost 3 bases and J lost 9, with 17 bases in between. The CDR3 totals 14 residues. DNA of the CDR3: TGTGCCAGTAGTATTCAACAGGACAAAGGGGCCCAGTACTTC. It specifies CASSIQQDKGAQYF.

The J gene is TRBJ2-7, the V gene TRBV19; a possible D gene is TRBD1 (5 bases). This CDR3 region has 13 residues. The V and J ends lost 5 bases and 3 bases respectively, with 11 bases between them. Per the germline V gene, CDR1 is LNHDA and CDR2 is SQIVND (reference sequence). CDR3 bases: TGTGCCAGTAGTGAGGCAGGGATCTACGAGCAGTACTTC. Residues: CASSEAGIYEQYF.

This clone was counted a few times. CDR3 in amino acids: CASSLRGAGRNSPLHF. Written as DNA, the CDR3 is TGTGCCAGCAGCCTTCGGGGCGCGGGTAGAAATTCACCCCTCCACTTT. V usage is TRBV3-1 (or the pseudogene TRBV3-2) and J usage is TRBJ1-6, with D maybe TRBD1 (5 bases). Trimming took off 4 bases at V and 7 bases at J, with 17 bases between the two ends. Germline CDR1 is LGHDT and CDR2 is YNNKEL (reference sequence). CDR3 size: 16 residues.

The chain has TRBV6-6 and TRBJ1-1; TRBD1 is a possible D gene (6 bases). The CDR3 totals 14 residues. Germline loops: CDR1 MNHNY, CDR2 SVGAGI (reference sequence). V shed 0 bases and J shed 5 bases, with 10 bases lying between them. CDR3 in amino acids: CASSYSRGETEAFF. The CDR3 coding sequence is TGTGCCAGCAGTTACTCGAGGGGGGAAACTGAAGCTTTCTTT.

This rearrangement joins TRBV15 to TRBJ2-6; D call uncertain. The CDR3 is 16 residues long. Germline CDR1 is LNHNV and CDR2 is YYDKDF (reference sequence). With 0 bases removed from V and 0 bases from J, the gap between germline ends came to 6 bases. CDR3 residues: CATSRDRHSGANVLTF. CDR3 in DNA: TGTGCCACCAGCAGAGACCGACACTCTGGGGCCAACGTCCTGACTTTC.